This TCR beta chain appears in the sequencing data of a study of PD-L1 blockade in urothelial cancer. At the level of the study: Enrolled patients had been treated previously with 0 to 3 chemotherapy regimens.

Generated by immunoSEQ multiplex PCR, the TCRdb table keeps only in-frame clones and is missing some. The data contain approximately 79,000 clones, around 93% of them singletons. The ends were cut back, 4 bases at V and 0 bases at J, with 10 bases in the middle. The CDR3 runs to 14 residues. Germline CDR1 is SGHDT and CDR2 is YYEEEE. This sample's time point: peripheral blood 6 weeks after treatment start. The source material was PBMCs, sampled around atezolizumab (anti-PD-L1) treatment. The source of this sequence is a woman over 75 with urothelial cancer. The J gene is TRBJ1-1, the V gene TRBV5-6; D unclear. The CDR3 region is CASSRSQVNTEAFF. For the CDR3, the DNA is TGTGCCAGCAGCCGTTCCCAGGTGAACACTGAAGCTTTCTTT.